This T cell receptor beta chain was profiled in a study of T cell clones after liver transplantation. The CDR3 totals 12 residues. V was clipped by 9 bases and J by 3 bases, with 11 bases between them. The germline V gene encodes CDR1 LNHDA and CDR2 SQIVND (reference sequence). Generated by immunoSEQ multiplex PCR, the TCRdb table keeps only in-frame clones and is missing some. The repertoire holds some 120,000 clones, with less than 95% as singletons. The clonotype comes from a human patient who received a liver transplant. Some T cells here may be from the graft donor. J is TRBJ1-1 and V is TRBV19, with a tentative D call TRBD1 (5 bases). The sample was CD4+ T cells from blood, taken 12 months after liver transplant. The CDR3 reads CASGVRDTEAFF. The CDR3 bases are TGTGCCAGCGGAGTCAGGGACACTGAAGCTTTCTTT.